The rows below give T cell receptor beta chains drawn from one sample of a study of blood T cell repertoires in COVID-19. Repertoires were generated with immunoSEQ multiplex PCR, while TCRdb's copy carries only in-frame clones and drops some. This table holds 300,000 to 400,000 clones, 85% to 90% found once. Material for sequencing was peripheral blood. All receptors derive from a woman in her twenties or thirties with COVID-19, enrolled during active disease. The CDR3 runs from the conserved cysteine through the conserved F or W. A D gene is named only where the DNA matches it firmly.

D gene	V gene	J gene	CDR3 protein	CDR3 DNA
TRBD1	TRBV7-8	TRBJ2-7	CASRTGTGGLDEQYF	TGTGCCAGCAGGACCGGGACAGGGGGCCTCGACGAGCAGTACTTC
TRBD2	TRBV19	TRBJ2-7	CASSNPRLAGDEQYF	TGTGCCAGTAGTAATCCACGACTAGCGGGAGACGAGCAGTACTTC
TRBD1	TRBV13	TRBJ1-3	CASSLGLLQGANSGNTIYF	TGTGCCAGCAGCTTAGGCCTCCTACAGGGGGCTAACTCTGGAAACACCATATATTTT
NA	TRBV19	TRBJ2-7	CASSRGAGTAYEQYF	TGTGCCAGTTCCCGGGGGGCAGGGACCGCCTACGAGCAGTACTTC
TRBD2	TRBV6-1	TRBJ2-3	CASREGLETDTQYF	TGTGCCTCCAGGGAGGGCCTCGAGACAGATACGCAGTATTTT
TRBD1	TRBV25-1	TRBJ1-2	CASSDLTGGENGYTF	TGTGCCAGCAGTGACCTGACAGGGGGCGAGAATGGCTACACCTTC
NA	TRBV19	TRBJ2-1	CASSYHRDSRSGNEQFF	TGTGCCAGTAGTTATCACCGGGACTCAAGGAGTGGCAATGAGCAGTTCTTC
TRBD1	TRBV12-5	TRBJ1-5	CASGLDRVDQPQHF	TGTGCTAGTGGCCTCGACAGGGTCGATCAGCCCCAGCATTTT
NA	TRBV6-5	TRBJ2-5	CASSLEPSGRETQYF	TGTGCCAGCAGTCTAGAACCTTCAGGGAGGGAGACCCAGTACTTC
NA	TRBV28	TRBJ2-7	CASSLLTHEQYF	TGTGCCAGCAGTTTATTGACACACGAGCAGTACTTC